The source of this T cell receptor (beta chain) is a study of blood T cell repertoires in COVID-19. The germline V gene encodes CDR1 MGHRA and CDR2 YSYEKL. The CDR3 has 17 residues. V was shortened by 0 bases and J by 4 bases, with 18 bases between the two germline ends. Enrolled during active infection, Seattle patients were then followed longitudinally. Under the authors' procedure: Amplification of reference gene primers was used by the study to estimate nucleated cell counts. Assay: immunoSEQ multiplex PCR; the TCRdb copy retains only in-frame clones and omits some. V, J and clone size were drawn from that table, and D and trimming were deduced from the DNA. This table has around 150,000 clones, 93% appearing once.

The receptor was derived from a woman aged 55-69 years with COVID-19, enrolled during active disease. Sequenced material: peripheral blood. The chain uses TRBV4-1 and TRBJ1-2, with a weak D call TRBD1 (5 bases). For the CDR3, the DNA is TGCGCCAGCAGCCAAGATGCCCAGCCGACAGACGGCTATGGCTACACCTTC. It specifies CASSQDAQPTDGYGYTF.